Shown below are 32 T cell receptor beta chains from a single sample sequenced in a study of beta chain features in type 1 diabetes. The study, taken as a whole, reports: There was a moderate but significant shortening of TCRB CDR3s in all four CD4+ subsets of Type 1 diabetes patients.

These receptors lack a known antigen. Expressed TCRB transcripts were sequenced because the entire RNA isolate underwent reverse transcription. The table came from immunoSEQ multiplex PCR; TCRdb's copy has only in-frame clones and leaves some out. The table has around 260,000 clones, approximately 24% seen once; the top ten hold roughly 0.013%. Sequencing was carried out using naive CD4+ T cells from blood. The receptors derive from a woman in her 30s with type 1 diabetes.

This clone was recorded a few times. The chain is built from TRBV9 and TRBJ2-1; 12 nucleotides line up with TRBD1. Looked up from germline, CDR1 is SGDLS and CDR2 is YYNGEE. J gave up 6 bases and V 5 bases, and 3 bases lay outside the gene matches. This CDR3 is built from 14 residues. CDR3 amino acids: CASSRDRGLNEQFF. The CDR3 DNA is TGTGCCAGCAGTAGGGACAGGGGGCTCAATGAGCAGTTCTTC.

The chain employs TRBV15 and TRBJ1-1, with unresolved D. Trimming removed 0 bases at V and 0 bases at J, with 11 bases between. Germline CDR1 LNHNV, CDR2 YYDKDF (reference sequence). The CDR3 contains 16 residues. CDR3: CATSRDGGGLNTEAFF. DNA for the CDR3: TGTGCCACCAGCAGAGATGGTGGAGGGCTGAACACTGAAGCTTTCTTT.

V is TRBV29-1 and J is TRBJ1-2; D possibly corresponds to TRBD1 (6 bases). This CDR3 is built from 13 residues. Germline V lookup: CDR1 SQVTM, CDR2 ANQGSEA. V was cut by 0 bases and J by 6 bases, with 11 bases left in between. CDR3 sequence (DNA): TGCAGCGTTGAAGAGGTGTCAGGGGATGGCTACACCTTC. Protein sequence: CSVEEVSGDGYTF.

The gene calls are TRBV30 and TRBJ1-2; D gene unclear. This CDR3 is 14 amino acids long. V lost 0 bases, J lost 4 bases, and 12 bases lay in between. The germline V gene has CDR1 GTSNPN and CDR2 SVGIG (reference sequence). The CDR3 region is CAWSVLEGVYGYTF. In nucleotides, the CDR3 is TGTGCCTGGAGTGTACTTGAGGGCGTCTATGGCTACACCTTC.

Only a few counts were recorded for this clone. The rearrangement links TRBV4-1 to TRBJ2-1, with 9 bases matching TRBD2. Germline values: CDR1 MGHRA, CDR2 YSYEKL. The V segment lost 4 bases and the J segment 6 bases; nucleotides outside the gene matches: 10. The CDR3 covers 16 residues. The CDR3 DNA reads as TGCGCCAGCAGCCCAGCCGTAGCGGGAGATTTCAATGAGCAGTTCTTC. It specifies CASSPAVAGDFNEQFF.

This clone was counted between two and nine times. The chain employs TRBV4-1 and TRBJ2-7; 9 nucleotides line up with TRBD2. Germline V CDR1 and CDR2: MGHRA, YSYEKL. The CDR3 is 16 amino acids. Germline trimming cut 0 bases from V and 5 bases from J; bases unmatched to any gene: 8. CDR3 loop: CASSQDPGLAGNEQYF. CDR3 DNA sequence: TGCGCCAGCAGCCAAGATCCGGGGCTAGCGGGAAACGAGCAGTACTTC.

The chain uses TRBV9 and TRBJ2-3; the D gene is possibly TRBD2 (6 bases). The CDR3 is made up of 15 amino acids. Germline-derived CDR1 and CDR2 are SGDLS and YYNGEE. V was pared by 2 bases and J by 1 base, with 11 bases between. CDR3 sequence (DNA): TGTGCCAGCAGCGTTGGGGCTAGCGGCACAGATACGCAGTATTTT. Translated, it gives CASSVGASGTDTQYF.

J is TRBJ1-1 and V is TRBV19; D may be TRBD1 (6 bases). Per germline, CDR1 LNHDA and CDR2 SQIVND (reference sequence). This CDR3 comprises 13 residues. V lost 4 bases, J lost 6 bases, and 12 bases lay in between. The chain's CDR3 is CASSTRTVSEAFF. In DNA, the CDR3 is TGTGCCAGTAGTACGCGGACAGTCTCTGAAGCTTTCTTT.

This clone was observed a few times. The chain combines TRBV29-1 with TRBJ2-1; a weak D match, TRBD2 (5 bases). Germline V gene data show CDR1 as SQVTM and CDR2 as ANQGSEA. The CDR3 is 14 amino acids. Trimming took off 8 bases at V and 4 bases at J, with 18 bases between the two ends. The CDR3 sequence is CSLQSSGGYNEQFF. CDR3 in DNA: TGCAGCCTACAATCAAGTGGAGGATACAATGAGCAGTTCTTC.

The chain joins TRBV14 to TRBJ1-3; no clear D. Looked up from germline, CDR1 is SGHDN and CDR2 is FVKESK. The CDR3 totals 13 residues. V lost 2 bases to trimming and J lost 4 bases, with 6 bases between them. The CDR3 DNA reads as TGTGCCAGCAGCCAAATGGAGGGAAACACCATATATTTT. This sequence encodes CASSQMEGNTIYF.

The chain links TRBV29-1 to TRBJ2-2; D remains unclear. V lost 4 bases and J lost 5, with 5 bases in between. The CDR3 runs to 11 residues. Germline CDR1 is SQVTM and CDR2 is ANQGSEA. CDR3 coding DNA: TGCAGCGTTGGGCGGACCGGGGAGCTGTTTTTT. The encoded protein is CSVGRTGELFF.

This clone came up a few times. This chain links TRBV30 with TRBJ1-1; TRBD1 matches 7 bases. V was clipped by 0 bases and J by 3 bases; unmatched bases: 10. The CDR3 runs to 16 residues. CDR1 and CDR2 from the germline V gene are GTSNPN and SVGIG (reference sequence). The CDR3 DNA follows: TGTGCCTGGAGTGTATATATGGGGACAGTATACACTGAAGCTTTCTTT. It codes for CAWSVYMGTVYTEAFF.

This chain joins TRBV10-3 and TRBJ2-5; D is possibly TRBD1 (6 bases). The CDR3 is made up of 15 amino acids. Between the trimmed V and J ends, which lost 3 bases and 2 bases, there was a span of 13 bases. The germline V gene has CDR1 ENHRY and CDR2 SYGVKD. This CDR3 is CAISDEGGRQETQYF. The CDR3 DNA reads as TGTGCCATCAGTGACGAAGGGGGAAGACAAGAGACCCAGTACTTC.

J is TRBJ1-1 and V is TRBV30; D perhaps matches TRBD1 (6 bases). V was trimmed by 2 bases and J by 8 bases, leaving 18 bases between them. Per germline, CDR1 GTSNPN and CDR2 SVGIG (reference sequence). The CDR3 sequence is 14 residues long. CDR3 region: CAWSSLGWDIEAFF. The CDR3 region has the DNA TGTGCCTGGAGTTCACTCGGGTGGGACATCGAAGCTTTCTTT.

This clone showed up just a few times. The V gene is TRBV7-2, the J gene TRBJ2-1; 10 nucleotides agree with TRBD2. Trimming removed 1 base from V and 5 bases from J; junction bases left unmatched: 2. Germline lookup yields CDR1 SGHTA and CDR2 FQGNSA. This CDR3 spans 15 amino acids. CDR3 sequence: CASSLVSGRDNEQFF. The CDR3 nucleotides read TGTGCCAGCAGCTTAGTGAGCGGGAGGGACAATGAGCAGTTCTTC.

The chain has TRBV4-1 and TRBJ1-5; D is perhaps TRBD1 (6 bases). The V gene lost 4 bases and the J gene lost 0 bases, with 10 bases spanning the gap. The CDR3 sequence is 15 residues long. Per the germline V gene, CDR1 is MGHRA and CDR2 is YSYEKL. The CDR3 nucleotides are TGCGCCAGCAGCCCTGGACAGTATAGCAATCAGCCCCAGCATTTT. Its protein is CASSPGQYSNQPQHF.

The V call is TRBV5-1, the J call TRBJ2-7; D might be TRBD2 (6 bases). CDR1 and CDR2 from the germline V gene are SGHRS and YFSETQ. V lost 4 bases and J lost 2, with 19 bases in between. The CDR3 consists of 16 residues. Written as DNA, the CDR3 is TGCGCCAGCAGCGTGCCTCCGGGACTCGGTGCCTACGAGCAGTACTTC. Translation: CASSVPPGLGAYEQYF.

This clone was found a few times. The chain couples TRBV7-2 to TRBJ1-2; D perhaps matches TRBD1 (6 bases). Trimming shortened V by 5 bases and J by 6 bases, and 16 bases separated the two germline ends. The CDR3 has 14 residues. Per germline, CDR1 SGHTA and CDR2 FQGNSA. CDR3 nucleotide sequence: TGTGCCAGCAGCCGAGTGGGGGCAGGAGATGGCTACACCTTC. Translated, it gives CASSRVGAGDGYTF.

J is TRBJ2-7 and V is TRBV15; D gene unclear. Germline V gives CDR1 LNHNV, CDR2 YYDKDF (reference sequence). The CDR3 extends over 14 amino acids. Trimming left V 0 bases short and J 0 bases short, with 6 bases between. Here the CDR3 reads CATSRETYSYEQYF. Written as DNA, the CDR3 is TGTGCCACCAGCAGAGAGACATACTCCTACGAGCAGTACTTC.

The V and J genes are TRBV18 and TRBJ1-1; D not resolved. The ends were cut back, 0 bases at V and 5 bases at J, with 16 bases in the middle. The CDR3 covers 16 residues. Per germline, CDR1 KGHSH and CDR2 LQKENI. The CDR3 protein is CASSPPISGVGTEAFF. CDR3 bases: TGTGCCAGCTCACCACCTATCTCGGGAGTTGGGACTGAAGCTTTCTTT.

CDR3 sequence: CSVSSWALNTEAFF. In DNA form, the CDR3 reads TGCAGCGTTTCAAGCTGGGCCCTGAACACTGAAGCTTTCTTT. The chain has TRBV29-1 and TRBJ1-1; no definite D call. The germline CDR1 and CDR2 sequences are SQVTM and ANQGSEA. V gave up 5 bases and J gave up 0 bases, with 13 bases separating them. The CDR3 is made up of 14 amino acids.

The sample holds one count of this clone. The rearrangement uses TRBV30 and TRBJ2-7; possible D gene TRBD2, 5 bases. CDR1 and CDR2 (germline): GTSNPN, SVGIG (reference sequence). The CDR3 contains 14 residues. Trimming removed 2 bases from V and 5 bases from J, with 16 bases in between. Here the CDR3 DNA reads TGTGCCTGGAGTAGCGGCGGGTTAGTCCACGAGCAGTACTTC. Translation gives CAWSSGGLVHEQYF.

There are a few counts of this clone. The chain links TRBV29-1 to TRBJ1-2; 7 bases agree with TRBD1. The junction had 12 bases not matched to a gene; V was cut back by 6 bases and J by 8 bases. CDR3 length: 13 residues. Per the germline V gene, CDR1 is SQVTM and CDR2 is ANQGSEA. The CDR3 nucleotides read TGCAGCGTGACCTTCGGACAGGCCATGGGCTACACCTTC. Amino acid sequence: CSVTFGQAMGYTF.

This clone was counted a few times. The chain combines TRBV29-1 with TRBJ1-1; D is ambiguous. Deletions cut 6 bases from V and 0 bases from J, with 11 bases between. This CDR3 contains 13 residues. Germline values: CDR1 SQVTM, CDR2 ANQGSEA. CDR3 sequence (DNA): TGCAGCGTCGGCAGGATCATGAACACTGAAGCTTTCTTT. Amino acid sequence: CSVGRIMNTEAFF.

The rearrangement uses TRBV18 and TRBJ2-7, with 10 bases that match TRBD1. The germline CDR1 and CDR2 sequences are KGHSH and LQKENI. V dropped 1 base and J dropped 4; count of bases not matched to a gene: 7. The CDR3 is made up of 16 amino acids. CDR3 sequence reads: CASSPLGGTGEYEQYF. The CDR3 DNA is TGTGCCAGCTCACCACTTGGGGGGACAGGGGAATACGAGCAGTACTTC.

This clone has just a few counts. The V call is TRBV5-1, the J call TRBJ2-7; D possibly corresponds to TRBD2 (5 bases). With 1 base removed from V and 1 base from J, the gap between germline ends came to 15 bases. Germline V gene lookup returns CDR1 SGHRS and CDR2 YFSETQ. CDR3 length: 16 amino acids. The CDR3 nucleotides are TGCGCCAGCAGCTTGTTAGGCGGGTCGATTTCCTACGAGCAGTACTTC. Protein sequence: CASSLLGGSISYEQYF.

The V call is TRBV15, the J call TRBJ2-1; D is uncertain. V was trimmed by 0 bases and J by 6 bases, leaving 6 bases between them. CDR3 length equals 13 residues. Germline V gives CDR1 LNHNV, CDR2 YYDKDF (reference sequence). The CDR3 loop reads CATSREPGNEQFF. Here the CDR3 DNA reads TGTGCCACCAGCAGAGAACCCGGCAATGAGCAGTTCTTC.

J is TRBJ2-7 and V is TRBV5-4; TRBD2 agrees at 10 bases. Germline trimming cut 0 bases from V and 3 bases from J; bases unmatched to any gene: 3. Per germline, CDR1 SGHNT and CDR2 YYREEE (reference sequence). The CDR3 length is 15 residues. CDR3 region: CASSLAAGGDYEQYF. CDR3 nucleotides: TGTGCCAGCAGCTTGGCAGCGGGAGGGGACTACGAGCAGTACTTC.

This rearrangement joins TRBV4-1 to TRBJ2-1, with 11 bases lining up with TRBD2. Losses at the gene ends were 3 bases for V and 7 bases for J; bases not matched to a gene: 8. The CDR3 runs 16 residues. In germline, CDR1 is MGHRA, CDR2 YSYEKL. CDR3 nucleotides: TGCGCCAGCAGCCACCAGGGTAGCGGGAGGGATAATGAGCAGTTCTTC. Translated, it gives CASSHQGSGRDNEQFF.

The chain employs TRBV7-8 and TRBJ1-2, with 8 bases matching TRBD1. Germline CDR1 reads SGHVS; CDR2 reads FQNEAQ. V shed 0 bases, J shed 8 bases, and the junction held 5 bases outside the gene matches. CDR3 length: 14 amino acids. CDR3: CASSLANTGGGYTF. For the CDR3, the DNA is TGTGCCAGCAGCTTAGCGAATACAGGGGGAGGCTACACCTTC.

This sequence joins TRBV13 and TRBJ2-7, with a tentative D call TRBD1 (6 bases). The V gene's germline CDR1 is PRHDT and CDR2 FYEKMQ (reference sequence). The CDR3 sequence is 13 residues long. The V and J ends lost 0 bases and 6 bases respectively, with 9 bases between them. The CDR3 nucleotides read TGTGCCAGCAGCTTAGGGACAGGTGCCGAGCAGTACTTC. It codes for CASSLGTGAEQYF.

The chain combines TRBV9 with TRBJ2-7; D is possibly TRBD2 (5 bases). CDR1 and CDR2 (germline): SGDLS, YYNGEE. The CDR3 has 14 residues. The V end lost 0 bases, the J end lost 2 bases, and 9 bases lay between the germline ends. This CDR3 reads CASSVDWEPYEQYF. CDR3 bases: TGTGCCAGCAGCGTAGACTGGGAGCCCTACGAGCAGTACTTC.